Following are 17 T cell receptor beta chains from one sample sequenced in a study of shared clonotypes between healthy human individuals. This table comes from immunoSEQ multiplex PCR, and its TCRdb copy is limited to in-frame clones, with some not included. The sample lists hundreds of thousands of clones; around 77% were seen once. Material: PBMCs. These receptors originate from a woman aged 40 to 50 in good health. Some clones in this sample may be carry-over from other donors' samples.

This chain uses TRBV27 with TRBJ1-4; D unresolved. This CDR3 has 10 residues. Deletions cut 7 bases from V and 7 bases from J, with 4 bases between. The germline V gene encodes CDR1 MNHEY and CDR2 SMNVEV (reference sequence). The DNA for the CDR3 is TGTGCCAGCAAATCTGAAAAACTGTTTTTT. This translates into CASKSEKLFF.

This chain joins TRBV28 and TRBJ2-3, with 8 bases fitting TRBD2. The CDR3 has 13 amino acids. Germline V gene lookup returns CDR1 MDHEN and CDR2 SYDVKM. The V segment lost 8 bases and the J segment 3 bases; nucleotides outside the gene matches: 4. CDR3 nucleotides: TGTGCCAGCTGGACGGGAGGGACAGATACGCAGTATTTT. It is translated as CASWTGGTDTQYF.

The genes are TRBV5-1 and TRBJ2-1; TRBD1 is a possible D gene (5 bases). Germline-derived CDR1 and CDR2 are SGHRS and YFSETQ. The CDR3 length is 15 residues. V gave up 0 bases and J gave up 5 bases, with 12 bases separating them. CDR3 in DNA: TGCGCCAGCAGCTTGGTTGGCCAGGGCGACAATGAGCAGTTCTTC. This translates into CASSLVGQGDNEQFF.

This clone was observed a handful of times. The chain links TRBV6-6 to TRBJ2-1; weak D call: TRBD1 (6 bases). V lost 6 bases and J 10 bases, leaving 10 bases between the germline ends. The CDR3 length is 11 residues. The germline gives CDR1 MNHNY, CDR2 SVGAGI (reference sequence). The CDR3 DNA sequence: TGTGCCAGCAGGTCCGGGACAGAGCAGTTCTTC. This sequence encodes CASRSGTEQFF.

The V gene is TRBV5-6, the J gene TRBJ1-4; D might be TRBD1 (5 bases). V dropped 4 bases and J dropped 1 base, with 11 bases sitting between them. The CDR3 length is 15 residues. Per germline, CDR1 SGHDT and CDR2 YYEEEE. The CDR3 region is CASSPWGRTNEKLFF. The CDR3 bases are TGTGCCAGCAGCCCGTGGGGGAGAACTAATGAAAAACTGTTTTTT.

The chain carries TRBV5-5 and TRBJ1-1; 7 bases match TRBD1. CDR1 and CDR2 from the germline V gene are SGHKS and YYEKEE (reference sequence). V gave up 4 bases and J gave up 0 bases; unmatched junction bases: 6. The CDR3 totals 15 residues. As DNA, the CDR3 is TGTGCCAGCAGCCGAGCCGGGACAGTGAACACTGAAGCTTTCTTT. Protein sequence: CASSRAGTVNTEAFF.

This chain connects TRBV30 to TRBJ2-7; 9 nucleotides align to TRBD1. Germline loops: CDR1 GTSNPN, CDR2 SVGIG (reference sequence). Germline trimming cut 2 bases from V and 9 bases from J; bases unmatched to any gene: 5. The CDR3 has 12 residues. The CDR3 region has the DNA TGTGCCTGGAGTTGGGGACAGGGTAGGCAGTACTTC. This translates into CAWSWGQGRQYF.

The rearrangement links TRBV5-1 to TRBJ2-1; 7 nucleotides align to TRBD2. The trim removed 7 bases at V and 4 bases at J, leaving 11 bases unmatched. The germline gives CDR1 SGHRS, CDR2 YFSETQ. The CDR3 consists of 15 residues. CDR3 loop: CASGLSSGLYNEQFF. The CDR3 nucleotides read TGCGCCAGCGGCCTCTCTAGCGGACTATACAATGAGCAGTTCTTC.

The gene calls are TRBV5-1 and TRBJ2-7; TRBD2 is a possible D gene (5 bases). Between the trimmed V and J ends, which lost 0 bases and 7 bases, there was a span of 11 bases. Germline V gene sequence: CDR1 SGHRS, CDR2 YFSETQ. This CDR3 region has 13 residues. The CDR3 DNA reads TGCGCCAGCAGCTTGGGTGGCGGGTCTGAGCAGTACTTC. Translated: CASSLGGGSEQYF. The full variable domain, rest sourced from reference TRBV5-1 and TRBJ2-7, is KAGVTQTPRYLIKTRGQQVTLSCSPISGHRSVSWYQQTPGQGLQFLFEYFSETQRNKGNFPGRFSGRQFSNSRSEMNVSTLELGDSALYLCASSLGGGSEQYFGPGTRLTVT.

CDR3 protein: CASSLVTASSNQPQHF. The DNA of the CDR3 is TGTGCCAGCAGCTTAGTAACGGCGTCGAGCAATCAGCCCCAGCATTTT. V is TRBV7-8 and J is TRBJ1-5; no firm D call. CDR1 is SGHVS and CDR2 is FQNEAQ in the germline V gene. Trimming left V 1 base short and J 1 base short, with 11 bases between. This CDR3 comprises 16 residues. Using reference TRBV7-8 and TRBJ1-5 for the parts outside the CDR3, the full variable domain is GAGVSQSPRYKVAKRGQDVALRCDPISGHVSLFWYQQALGQGPEFLTYFQNEAQLDKSGLPSDRFFAERPEGSVSTLKIQRTQQEDSAVYLCASSLVTASSNQPQHFGDGTRLSIL.

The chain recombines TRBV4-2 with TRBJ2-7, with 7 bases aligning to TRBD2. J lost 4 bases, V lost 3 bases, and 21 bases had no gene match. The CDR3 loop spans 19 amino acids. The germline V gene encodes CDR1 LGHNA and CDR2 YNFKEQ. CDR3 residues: CASSHQPARWEGIAYEQYF. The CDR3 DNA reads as TGTGCCAGCAGCCATCAACCTGCCAGGTGGGAGGGCATTGCATACGAGCAGTACTTC.

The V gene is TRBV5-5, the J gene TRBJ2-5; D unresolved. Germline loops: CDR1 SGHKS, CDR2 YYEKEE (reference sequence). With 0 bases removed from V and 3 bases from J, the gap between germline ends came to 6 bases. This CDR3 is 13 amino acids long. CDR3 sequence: CASSLVLKETQYF. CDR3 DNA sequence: TGTGCCAGCAGCTTGGTTTTAAAAGAGACCCAGTACTTC. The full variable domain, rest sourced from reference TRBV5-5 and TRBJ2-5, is DAGVTQSPTHLIKTRGQQVTLRCSPISGHKSVSWYQQVLGQGPQFIFQYYEKEERGRGNFPDRFSARQFPNYSSELNVNALLLGDSALYLCASSLVLKETQYFGPGTRLLVL.

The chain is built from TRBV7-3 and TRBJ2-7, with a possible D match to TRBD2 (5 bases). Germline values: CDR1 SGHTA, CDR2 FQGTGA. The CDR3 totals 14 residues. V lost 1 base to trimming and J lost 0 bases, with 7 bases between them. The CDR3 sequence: CASSLSGSSYEQYF. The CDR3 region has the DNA TGTGCCAGCAGCTTAAGTGGGAGCTCCTACGAGCAGTACTTC.

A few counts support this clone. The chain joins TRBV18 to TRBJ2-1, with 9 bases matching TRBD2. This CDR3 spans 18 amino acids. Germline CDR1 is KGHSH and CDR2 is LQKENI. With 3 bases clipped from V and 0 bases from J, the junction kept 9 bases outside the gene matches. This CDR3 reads CASSPLGGSGSSYNEQFF. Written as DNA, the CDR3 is TGTGCCAGCTCACCCCTGGGAGGTAGCGGGAGCTCCTACAATGAGCAGTTCTTC.

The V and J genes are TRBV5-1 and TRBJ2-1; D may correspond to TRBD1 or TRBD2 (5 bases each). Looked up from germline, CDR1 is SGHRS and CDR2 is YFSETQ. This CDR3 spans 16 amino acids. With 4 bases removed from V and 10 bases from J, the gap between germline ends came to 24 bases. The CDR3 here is CASSRGVGLQGEEQFF. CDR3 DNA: TGCGCCAGCAGCCGGGGTGTAGGGCTGCAAGGGGAAGAGCAGTTCTTC.

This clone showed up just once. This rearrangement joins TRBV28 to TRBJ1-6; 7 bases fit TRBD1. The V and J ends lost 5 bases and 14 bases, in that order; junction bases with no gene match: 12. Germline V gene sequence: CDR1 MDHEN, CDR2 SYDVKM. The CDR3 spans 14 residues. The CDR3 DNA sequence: TGTGCCAGCAGTCCGGGACAGAGTTTGAGTGCCCTCCACTTT. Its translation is CASSPGQSLSALHF.

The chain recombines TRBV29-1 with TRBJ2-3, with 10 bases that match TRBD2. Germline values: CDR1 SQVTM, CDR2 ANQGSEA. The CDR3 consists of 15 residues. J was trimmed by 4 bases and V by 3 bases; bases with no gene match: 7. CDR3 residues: CSVESLAGVPDTQYF. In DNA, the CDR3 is TGCAGCGTTGAGTCCCTAGCGGGAGTTCCAGATACGCAGTATTTT.